The rows below give T cell receptor beta chains drawn from one sample of a study of blood T cell repertoires in COVID-19. Only in-frame clones appear in the TCRdb table, and some are missing; sequencing was by immunoSEQ multiplex PCR. The sample lists tens of thousands of clones, less than 80% occurring once. The sequenced sample was peripheral blood. All receptors derive from a human donor in a cohort sampled during active COVID-19. Both conserved end residues are part of each CDR3. D genes are given only for firm matches. Expanded clones are given a class, and other clones once, few, many or no size at all.

>TRBV19|TRBJ2-1|TRBD2|once
TGTGCCAGTAGTATAATGTCTAGCGGGAGGAAATATGAGCAGTTCTTC
CASSIMSSGRKYEQFF
>TRBV3-1/TRBV3-2|TRBJ2-5|TRBD2|once
TGTGCCAGCAGCTCACTAGCGGAGGGCCAAGAGACCCAGTACTTC
CASSSLAEGQETQYF
>TRBV12-5|TRBJ2-1|NA|NA
TGTGCTAGTGGTTTGGCCCAGGGTCTATCTAATGAGCAGTTCTTC
CASGLAQGLSNEQFF
>TRBV14|TRBJ2-7|NA|NA
TGTGCCAGCAGCCAAGGTCTAGTTTCCTACGAGCAGTACTTC
CASSQGLVSYEQYF
>TRBV27|TRBJ2-1|TRBD2|NA
TGTGCCAGCAGGACTGGGAGGGATGAGCAGTTCTTC
CASRTGRDEQFF
>TRBV7-9|TRBJ2-7|NA|NA
TGTGCCAGCAGCTCAGGAGCGGGCGAGCAGTACTTC
CASSSGAGEQYF
>TRBV19|TRBJ2-7|TRBD2|NA
TGTGCCAGTAGTATTGGCAGCGGGACCTACGAGCAGTACTTC
CASSIGSGTYEQYF
>TRBV28|TRBJ2-7|NA|NA
TGTGCCAGCAGTTGGTACGGTTCCTACGAGCAGTACTTC
CASSWYGSYEQYF
>TRBV5-6|TRBJ2-7|NA|few
TGTGCCAGCAGCTTGGATTTGGGGGCCGGTGAGCAGTACTTC
CASSLDLGAGEQYF
>TRBV27|TRBJ1-1|NA|NA
TGTGCCAGCACTCACCTCGGAGGGAACACTGAAGCTTTCTTT
CASTHLGGNTEAFF
>TRBV24-1|TRBJ1-5|TRBD1|NA
TGTGCCACCAGTGCCCAGACAGGGTTACCCCAGCATTTT
CATSAQTGLPQHF
>TRBV2|TRBJ1-5|NA|NA
TGTGCCAGCAGTGAAAGAGGTCAGCGGGCACAGCCCCAGCATTTT
CASSERGQRAQPQHF
>TRBV6-5|TRBJ2-5|NA|once
TGTGCCAGCAGAGTCTCTGGACAGGGAGGGGAGACCCAGTACTTC
CASRVSGQGGETQYF
>TRBV4-2|TRBJ2-1|TRBD1|NA
TGTGCCAGCAGCCGCGGGACAGGTTTCAATGAGCAGTTCTTC
CASSRGTGFNEQFF
>TRBV6-6|TRBJ1-3|NA|NA
TGTGCCAGCAGTCGGATCCCTGCTAGTGGGGCGCGGTCTGGAAACACCATATATTTT
CASSRIPASGARSGNTIYF
>TRBV24-1|TRBJ2-3|NA|NA
TGTGCCACCAGTGATCGAGGAGGTACGCAGTATTTT
CATSDRGGTQYF
>TRBV5-1|TRBJ1-6|NA|NA
TGCGCCAGCAGACTATGGACAGAGTATAATTCACCCCTCCACTTT
CASRLWTEYNSPLHF
>TRBV11-2|TRBJ2-1|TRBD2|NA
TGTGCCAGCAGCCAATTAGCGGGAGGGCGGGGTGAGCAGTTCTTC
CASSQLAGGRGEQFF
>TRBV4-1|TRBJ1-2|TRBD1|once
TGCGCCAGCAGCAATCAAAGGACAGGACTCTATGGCTACACCTTC
CASSNQRTGLYGYTF
>TRBV19|TRBJ2-3|TRBD2|many
TGTGCCACCATGAGGCCAGGGGCGATAACCGGGACTAGAAGTGCAGATACGCAGTATTTT
CATMRPGAITGTRSADTQYF
>TRBV27|TRBJ1-4|NA|NA
TGTGCCAGCAGTCCCCGGACAGCTGGGGGTGAAAAACTGTTTTTT
CASSPRTAGGEKLFF
>TRBV24-1|TRBJ2-5|NA|NA
TGTGCCACCAGTGATTTTTGGGGAGGGGGAGAGACCCAGTACTTC
CATSDFWGGGETQYF
>TRBV4-1|TRBJ2-5|TRBD1|few
TGCGCCAGCAGCCAAGTTAGGGACAGGGGGCAAGAGACCCAGTACTTC
CASSQVRDRGQETQYF
>TRBV11-3|TRBJ2-1|NA|NA
TGTGCCAGCAGTATGCGGACAGCCACCTACAATGAGCAGTTCTTC
CASSMRTATYNEQFF
>TRBV7-2|TRBJ1-1|TRBD1|few
TGTGCCAGCAGCTCCACAGGGGATCCGGCCACTGAAGCTTTCTTT
CASSSTGDPATEAFF
>TRBV15|TRBJ2-7|NA|NA
TGTGCCACCAGCAGGGGGCAGAACTACGAGCAGTACTTC
CATSRGQNYEQYF
>TRBV18|TRBJ1-1|NA|NA
TGTGCCAGCTCACCGATCCCGCTGAGGGACACTGAAGCTTTCTTT
CASSPIPLRDTEAFF
>TRBV5-1|TRBJ2-1|TRBD2|NA
TGCGCCAGCAGCGCCAGCGGGGGAGCATCCTACAATGAGCAGTTCTTC
CASSASGGASYNEQFF
>TRBV18|TRBJ1-4|TRBD1|NA
TGTGCCAGCTCGCCACCGGGACAGGGCGGTGAAAAACTGTTTTTT
CASSPPGQGGEKLFF
>TRBV6-6|TRBJ2-3|NA|NA
TGTGCCTCCAGGGGAAGCCCTAGCACAGATACGCAGTATTTT
CASRGSPSTDTQYF
>TRBV19|TRBJ2-1|TRBD2|NA
TGTGCCAGTAGTTGGACTAGCGACACCTACAATGAGCAGTTCTTC
CASSWTSDTYNEQFF
>TRBV19|TRBJ1-2|NA|NA
TGTGCCAGCACTCTTCGGCAGGGATATGGCTACACCTTC
CASTLRQGYGYTF
>TRBV3-1/TRBV3-2|TRBJ1-2|NA|few
TGTGCCAGCAGCCCCCGGGACTCACGGCGGGGCTATGGCTACACCTTC
CASSPRDSRRGYGYTF
>TRBV11-3|TRBJ2-1|NA|NA
TGTGCCAGCAGCTTAAGCGGGTCCTCCTACAATGAGCAGTTCTTC
CASSLSGSSYNEQFF
>TRBV6-5|TRBJ2-5|NA|NA
TGTGCCAGCAGTTACCTGGGGGGGCGGGGGCAAGAGACCCAGTACTTC
CASSYLGGRGQETQYF
>TRBV29-1|TRBJ1-1|NA|NA
TGCAGCACCACACAGAACACTGAAGCTTTCTTT
CSTTQNTEAFF
>TRBV5-1|TRBJ2-7|NA|NA
TGCGCCAGCAGCTGGGGTCAGGGGATGGGCGAGCAGTACTTC
CASSWGQGMGEQYF
>TRBV11-3|TRBJ2-1|TRBD2|NA
TGTGCCAGCAGCCGAAGACTAGCGGGATGGAATGAGCAGTTCTTC
CASSRRLAGWNEQFF
>TRBV28|TRBJ2-3|NA|NA
TGTGCCAGCAGTTTAAAAGCCACAGATACGCAGTATTTT
CASSLKATDTQYF
>TRBV4-3|TRBJ1-6|TRBD1|NA
TGCGCCAGCAGCCGCTATACAGGGGACAGCTCCTATAATTCACCCCTCCACTTT
CASSRYTGDSSYNSPLHF
>TRBV27|TRBJ1-2|NA|NA
TGTGCCAGCAGCCCCGACAGCTCCTATGGCTACACCTTC
CASSPDSSYGYTF
>TRBV4-2|TRBJ2-7|TRBD2|NA
TGTGCCAGCAGCCAAGGGCGGGGGGGGACTAGCGTTCCCTACGAGCAGTACTTC
CASSQGRGGTSVPYEQYF
>TRBV5-6|TRBJ2-5|NA|NA
TGTGCCAGCAGCTTGGTTTCAGGGCAAGAGACCCAGTACTTC
CASSLVSGQETQYF
>TRBV4-1|TRBJ1-2|TRBD1|NA
TGCGCCAGCAGCCGCGCACAGGGGGCAGACTATGGCTACACCTTC
CASSRAQGADYGYTF
>TRBV6-5|TRBJ2-4|NA|NA
TGTGCCAGCGCTGGGGGCGGCCAACAAAACATTCAGTACTTC
CASAGGGQQNIQYF
>TRBV9|TRBJ2-2|TRBD2|NA
TGTGCCAGCAGCGTAAAGATAGCGGGACCCGGGGAGCTGTTTTTT
CASSVKIAGPGELFF
>TRBV7-2|TRBJ2-7|TRBD2|NA
TGTGCCAGCAGGGAACTAGCGGGAGGCCGGTACGTGGAGCAGTACTTC
CASRELAGGRYVEQYF
>TRBV3-1/TRBV3-2|TRBJ2-7|TRBD1|NA
TGTGCCAGCAGCCAAGGACCTCGGGACAGAAAATCCTACGAGCAGTACTTC
CASSQGPRDRKSYEQYF
>TRBV5-1|TRBJ2-1|TRBD1|NA
TGCGCCAGCAGCCCGGACAGGGCGGATCTGGGTGAGCAGTTCTTC
CASSPDRADLGEQFF
>TRBV9|TRBJ2-7|TRBD2|NA
TGTGCCAGCAGCGTAGGGGTTAGCGGGGACCTGAGCTCCTACGAGCAGTACTTC
CASSVGVSGDLSSYEQYF
>TRBV28|TRBJ2-5|NA|NA
TGTGCCACTATACCGCCCGCCCAAGAGACCCAGTACTTC
CATIPPAQETQYF
>TRBV4-3|TRBJ2-1|TRBD1|NA
TGCGCCAGCAGCCAAGATGGACAGGACTCGCAGTTCTTC
CASSQDGQDSQFF
>TRBV2|TRBJ2-5|NA|NA
TGTGCCAGCAGTGCCCGACAGGTCCAAGAGACCCAGTACTTC
CASSARQVQETQYF
>TRBV6-5|TRBJ2-3|TRBD1|NA
TGTGCCAGTCGGGACAGGGGGCGCACAGATACGCAGTATTTT
CASRDRGRTDTQYF